Shown below are 10 T cell receptor beta chains from a single sample sequenced in a study of human T cells and chemical hapten exposure. TCRdb called the RACE reads again in MiXCR, with one record for every CDR3 protein. The data contain roughly 120,000 distinct CDR3 sequences, approximately 14% of them singletons. Indicated time point: patch test 1, 2 weeks after DPC sensitization. As to treatment: therapeutic diphenylcyclopropenone sensitization with weekly scalp DPC. The starting material was whole blood, obtained in connection with sensitization to the hapten diphenylcyclopropenone (DPC). The receptors here all came from a man between 18 and 29 years old with alopecia areata. Some clones in this sample may be carry-over from other donors' samples.

The V and J genes are TRBV19 and TRBJ2-1; the match to TRBD1 covers 11 bases. Looked up from germline, CDR1 is LNHDA and CDR2 is SQIVND (reference sequence). V shed 7 bases and J 3 bases; nucleotides not matched to a gene: 8. The CDR3 is made up of 16 amino acids. CDR3 in DNA: TGTGCCAGTAAAGGGACAGGGGGTAGCGTCTACAATGAGCAGTTCTTC. As protein: CASKGTGGSVYNEQFF.

The chain recombines TRBV7-9 with TRBJ1-1, with D possibly matching TRBD1 (5 bases). The germline gives CDR1 SEHNR, CDR2 FQNEAQ (reference sequence). V was trimmed by 5 bases and J by 10 bases, leaving 14 bases between them. CDR3 length: 12 amino acids. The CDR3 region is CASSTPRAGAFF. The CDR3 nucleotides are TGTGCCAGCAGCACTCCCAGGGCCGGAGCTTTCTTT.

This clonotype occurred a few times. The chain is built from TRBV20-1 and TRBJ1-2, with D unresolved. Trimming shortened V by 2 bases and J by 3 bases, and 10 bases separated the two germline ends. CDR3 size: 13 residues. Germline CDR1 reads DFQATT; CDR2 reads SNEGSKA (reference sequence). This CDR3 reads CSARPPEDYGYTF. The CDR3 region has the DNA TGCAGTGCTAGACCCCCGGAGGACTATGGCTACACCTTC.

The chain couples TRBV7-9 to TRBJ2-1, with D unclear. The CDR3 length is 13 residues. Trimming removed 1 base at V and 8 bases at J, with 9 bases between. CDR1 is SEHNR, CDR2 FQNEAQ, per germline (reference sequence). DNA of the CDR3: TGTGCCAGCAGCTTAGTAGGTAGTGATGAGCAGTTCTTC. Translation: CASSLVGSDEQFF. The full variable domain, with the rest looked up from reference TRBV7-9 and TRBJ2-1, is DTGVSQNPRHKITKRGQNVTFRCDPISEHNRLYWYRQTLGQGPEFLTYFQNEAQLEKSRLLSDRFSAERPKGSFSTLEIQRTEQGDSAMYLCASSLVGSDEQFFGPGTRLTVL.

This clonotype was observed a handful of times. V is TRBV18 and J is TRBJ2-2; maybe TRBD1 (6 bases). Germline values: CDR1 KGHSH, CDR2 LQKENI. CDR3 size: 16 residues. V was clipped by 2 bases and J by 4 bases, with 14 bases between them. CDR3 DNA: TGTGCCAGCTCACCAGTTAGCAGGGGATTCACCGGGGAGCTGTTTTTT. The encoded protein is CASSPVSRGFTGELFF.

Only a few counts were recorded for this clonotype. V and J are TRBV6-2 or TRBV6-3 and TRBJ1-5; D unclear. The V end was cut by 5 bases, the J end by 5 bases, with 19 bases between. Germline values: CDR1 MNHEY, CDR2 SVGEGT. CDR3 size: 16 residues. CDR3 sequence: CASSPQFKGSDQPQHF. CDR3 nucleotide sequence: TGTGCCAGCAGTCCCCAATTTAAAGGGTCCGATCAGCCCCAGCATTTT.

This chain uses TRBV24-1 with TRBJ2-5; TRBD2 matches at 13 bases. Trimming at V came to 3 bases and at J to 1 base, leaving 7 bases not matched to a gene. Germline V gene lookup returns CDR1 KGHDR and CDR2 SFDVKD. The CDR3 sequence is 18 residues long. The CDR3 sequence: CATSDSGLAGAPQETQYF. CDR3 bases: TGTGCCACCAGTGATAGCGGACTAGCGGGGGCCCCCCAAGAGACCCAGTACTTC.

This clonotype was seen only a few times. The genes are TRBV18 and TRBJ2-7; 10 nucleotides match TRBD2. The V segment lost 6 bases and the J segment 3 bases; nucleotides outside the gene matches: 8. The CDR3 totals 15 residues. The V gene's germline CDR1 is KGHSH and CDR2 LQKENI. The CDR3 region is CASSEAGTSDYEQYF. The CDR3 nucleotides are TGTGCCAGCTCGGAAGCCGGGACTAGCGACTACGAGCAGTACTTC.

The chain is built from TRBV2 and TRBJ1-2; tentatively, D is TRBD1 (6 bases). Trimming shortened V by 6 bases and J by 8 bases, and 16 bases separated the two germline ends. This CDR3 has 13 amino acids. The germline CDR1 and CDR2 sequences are SNHLY and FYNNEI. CDR3: CASRVTGPLGYTF. DNA of the CDR3: TGTGCCAGCAGAGTAACAGGGCCGTTGGGCTACACCTTC.

This chain connects TRBV7-2 to TRBJ1-4; TRBD1 agrees at 7 bases. CDR3 size: 13 residues. Germline V lookup: CDR1 SGHTA, CDR2 FQGNSA. The V segment lost 1 base and the J segment 8 bases; nucleotides outside the gene matches: 1. CDR3 loop: CASSLGRGEKLFF. The DNA of the CDR3 is TGTGCCAGCAGCTTAGGCAGGGGGGAAAAACTGTTTTTT.